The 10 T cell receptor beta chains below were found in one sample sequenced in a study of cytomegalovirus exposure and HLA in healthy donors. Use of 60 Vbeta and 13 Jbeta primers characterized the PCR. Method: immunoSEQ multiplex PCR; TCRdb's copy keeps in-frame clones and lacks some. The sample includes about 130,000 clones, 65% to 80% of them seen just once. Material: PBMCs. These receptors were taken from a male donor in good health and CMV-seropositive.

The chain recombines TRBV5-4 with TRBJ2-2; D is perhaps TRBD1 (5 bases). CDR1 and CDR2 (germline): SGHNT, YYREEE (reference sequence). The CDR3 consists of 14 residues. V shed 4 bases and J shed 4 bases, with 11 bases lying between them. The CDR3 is CASSLGHSTGELFF. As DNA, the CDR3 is TGTGCCAGCAGCCTCGGACACTCCACCGGGGAGCTGTTTTTT.

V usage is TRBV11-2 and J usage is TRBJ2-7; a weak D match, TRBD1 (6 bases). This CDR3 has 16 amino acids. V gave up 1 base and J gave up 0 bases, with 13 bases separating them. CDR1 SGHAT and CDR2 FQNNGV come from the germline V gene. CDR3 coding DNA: TGTGCCAGCAGCTTAGGTGACAGGCGAAGCTCCTACGAGCAGTACTTC. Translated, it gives CASSLGDRRSSYEQYF. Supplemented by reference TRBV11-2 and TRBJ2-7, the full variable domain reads EAGVAQSPRYKIIEKRQSVAFWCNPISGHATLYWYQQILGQGPKLLIQFQNNGVVDDSQLPKDRFSAERLKGVDSTLKIQPAKLEDSAVYLCASSLGDRRSSYEQYFGPGTRLTVT.

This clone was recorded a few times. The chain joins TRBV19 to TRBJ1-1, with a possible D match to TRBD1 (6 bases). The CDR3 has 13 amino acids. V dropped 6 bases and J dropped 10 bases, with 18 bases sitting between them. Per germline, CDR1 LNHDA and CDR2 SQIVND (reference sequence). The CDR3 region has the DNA TGTGCCAGTAGCCCGTACGGACAGATCCGAGCTTTCTTT. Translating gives CASSPYGQIRAFF.

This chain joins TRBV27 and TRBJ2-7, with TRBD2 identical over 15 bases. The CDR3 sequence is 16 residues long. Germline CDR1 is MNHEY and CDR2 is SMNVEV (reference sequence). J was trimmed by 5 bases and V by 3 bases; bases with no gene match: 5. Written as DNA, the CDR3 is TGTGCCAGCAGTTTCGGACTAGCGGGAGGGCCCGACGAGCAGTACTTC. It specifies CASSFGLAGGPDEQYF.

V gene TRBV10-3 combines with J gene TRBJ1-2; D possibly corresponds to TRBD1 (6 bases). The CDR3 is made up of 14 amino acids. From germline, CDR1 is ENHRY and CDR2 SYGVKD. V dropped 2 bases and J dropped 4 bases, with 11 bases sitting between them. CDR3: CAISEMNRAYGYTF. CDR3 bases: TGTGCCATCAGTGAGATGAACAGGGCCTATGGCTACACCTTC.

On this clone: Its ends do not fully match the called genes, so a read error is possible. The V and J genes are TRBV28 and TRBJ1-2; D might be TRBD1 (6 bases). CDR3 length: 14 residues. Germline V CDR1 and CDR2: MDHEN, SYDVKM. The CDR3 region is CAGSSPAGDYGYTF. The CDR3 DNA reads TGTGCCGGCAGTTCTCCAGCAGGGGACTATGGCTACACCTTC.

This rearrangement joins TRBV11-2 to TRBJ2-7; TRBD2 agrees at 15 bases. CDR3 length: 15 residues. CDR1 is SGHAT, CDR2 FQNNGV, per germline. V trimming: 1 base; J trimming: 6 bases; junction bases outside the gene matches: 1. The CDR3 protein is CASSLAGLAGGEQYF. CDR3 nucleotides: TGTGCCAGCAGCTTAGCGGGACTAGCGGGGGGCGAGCAGTACTTC.

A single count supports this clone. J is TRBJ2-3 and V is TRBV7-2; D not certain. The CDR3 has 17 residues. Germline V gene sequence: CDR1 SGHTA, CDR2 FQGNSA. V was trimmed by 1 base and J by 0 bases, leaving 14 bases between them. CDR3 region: CASSLVSGTSSTDTQYF. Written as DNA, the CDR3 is TGTGCCAGCAGCTTAGTCTCTGGCACCTCTAGCACAGATACGCAGTATTTT.

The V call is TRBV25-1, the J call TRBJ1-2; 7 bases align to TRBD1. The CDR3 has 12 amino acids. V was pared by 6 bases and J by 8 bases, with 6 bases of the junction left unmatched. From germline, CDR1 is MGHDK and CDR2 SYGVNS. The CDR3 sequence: CASRTGLDGYTF. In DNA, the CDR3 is TGTGCCAGCAGGACAGGGTTAGACGGCTACACCTTC.

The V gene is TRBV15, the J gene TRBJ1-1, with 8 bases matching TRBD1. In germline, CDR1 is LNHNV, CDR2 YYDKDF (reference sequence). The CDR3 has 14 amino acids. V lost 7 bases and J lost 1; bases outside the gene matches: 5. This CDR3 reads CATISGGRNTEAFF. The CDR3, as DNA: TGTGCCACCATATCAGGGGGCCGGAACACTGAAGCTTTCTTT.